The clone carrying this TCR beta chain was counted at least ten times. The cDNA 3' end received a ligated oligonucleotide with a UMI. An equimolar mix of RC1.1 and RC1.2 primed the beta chain across TRBC1 and TRBC2. TCRdb processed the UMI-ligation and nested PCR reads anew with MiXCR; each CDR3 protein has one entry. The sample has tens of thousands of distinct CDR3 sequences; 9% to 15% are singletons. The sample belongs to a study of quantifying T cell responses using KT2 cells. The overall study: RNA was reverse transcribed with TCR alpha and beta constant-region primers.

The CDR3 has 16 amino acids. Trimming at V came to 0 bases and at J to 8 bases, leaving 10 bases not matched to a gene. The sequenced sample consisted of PBMCs spiked with cells of the T cell clone KT2. The chain links TRBV12-3 or TRBV12-4 to TRBJ2-1, with 7 nucleotides matching TRBD2. The TCR originated in a human donor. The CDR3: CASSLASPVTSDEQFF. CDR3 nucleotide sequence: TGTGCCAGCAGTTTAGCCTCACCTGTAACTAGCGATGAGCAGTTCTTC.